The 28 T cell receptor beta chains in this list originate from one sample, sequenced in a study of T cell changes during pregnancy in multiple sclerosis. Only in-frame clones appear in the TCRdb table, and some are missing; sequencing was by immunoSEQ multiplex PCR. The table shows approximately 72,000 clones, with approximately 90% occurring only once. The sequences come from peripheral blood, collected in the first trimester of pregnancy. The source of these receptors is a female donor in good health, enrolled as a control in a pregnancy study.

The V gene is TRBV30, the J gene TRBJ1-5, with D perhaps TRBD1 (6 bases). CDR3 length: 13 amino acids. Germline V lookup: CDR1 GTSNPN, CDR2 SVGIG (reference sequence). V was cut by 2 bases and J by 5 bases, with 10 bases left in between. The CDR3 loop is CAWSLDRYQPQHF. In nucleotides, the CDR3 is TGTGCCTGGAGTCTCGACAGGTATCAGCCCCAGCATTTT. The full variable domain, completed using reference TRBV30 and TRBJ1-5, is SQTIHQWPATLVQPVGSPLSLECTVEGTSNPNLYWYRQAAGRGLQLLFYSVGIGQISSEVPQNLSASRPQDRQFILSSKKLLLSDSGFYLCAWSLDRYQPQHFGDGTRLSIL.

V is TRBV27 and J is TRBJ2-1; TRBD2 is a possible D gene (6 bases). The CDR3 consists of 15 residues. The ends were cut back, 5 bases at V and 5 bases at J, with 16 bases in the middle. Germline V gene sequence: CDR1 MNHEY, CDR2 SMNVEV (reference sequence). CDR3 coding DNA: TGTGCCAGCAGTCTCGGGACTCGAACCGACAATGAGCAGTTCTTC. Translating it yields CASSLGTRTDNEQFF.

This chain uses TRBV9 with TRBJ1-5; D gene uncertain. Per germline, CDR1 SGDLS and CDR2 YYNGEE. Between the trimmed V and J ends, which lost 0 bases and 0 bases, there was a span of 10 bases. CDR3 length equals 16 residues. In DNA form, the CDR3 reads TGTGCCAGCAGCGTAGGAGGAGGAAATAGCAATCAGCCCCAGCATTTT. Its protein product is CASSVGGGNSNQPQHF.

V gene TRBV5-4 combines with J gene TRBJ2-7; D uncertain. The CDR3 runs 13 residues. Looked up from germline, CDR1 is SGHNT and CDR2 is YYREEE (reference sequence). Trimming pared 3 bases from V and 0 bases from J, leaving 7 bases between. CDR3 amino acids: CASSSPYSYEQYF. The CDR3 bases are TGTGCCAGCAGCTCCCCCTACTCCTACGAGCAGTACTTC.

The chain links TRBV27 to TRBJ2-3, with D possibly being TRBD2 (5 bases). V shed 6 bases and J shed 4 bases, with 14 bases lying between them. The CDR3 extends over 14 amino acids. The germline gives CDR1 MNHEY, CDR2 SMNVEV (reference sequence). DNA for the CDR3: TGTGCCAGCAGCCGCGGGCCCAACCCAGATACGCAGTATTTT. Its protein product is CASSRGPNPDTQYF.

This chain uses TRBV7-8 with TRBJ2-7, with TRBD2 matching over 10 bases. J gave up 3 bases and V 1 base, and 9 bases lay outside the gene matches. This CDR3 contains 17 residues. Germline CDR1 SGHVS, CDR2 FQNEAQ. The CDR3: CASSLEVAPSGSYEQYF. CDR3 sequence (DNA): TGTGCCAGCAGCTTAGAGGTTGCGCCTAGCGGGAGCTACGAGCAGTACTTC. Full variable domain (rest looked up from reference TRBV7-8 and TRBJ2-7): GAGVSQSPRYKVAKRGQDVALRCDPISGHVSLFWYQQALGQGPEFLTYFQNEAQLDKSGLPSDRFFAERPEGSVSTLKIQRTQQEDSAVYLCASSLEVAPSGSYEQYFGPGTRLTVT.

CDR3 region: CASSLGASGATYEQYF. The CDR3 DNA sequence: TGTGCCAGCAGCTTGGGGGCTAGCGGGGCTACCTACGAGCAGTACTTC. V is TRBV5-4 and J is TRBJ2-7, with 9 bases that match TRBD2. Trimming removed 0 bases from V and 2 bases from J; junction bases left unmatched: 6. Germline CDR1 reads SGHNT; CDR2 reads YYREEE (reference sequence). This CDR3 is built from 16 residues.

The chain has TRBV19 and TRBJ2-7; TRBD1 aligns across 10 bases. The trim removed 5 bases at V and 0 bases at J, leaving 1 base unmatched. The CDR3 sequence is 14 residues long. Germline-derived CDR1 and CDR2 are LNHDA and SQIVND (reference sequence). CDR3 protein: CASSRQGASYEQYF. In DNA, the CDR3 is TGTGCCAGTAGTCGACAGGGGGCCTCCTACGAGCAGTACTTC.

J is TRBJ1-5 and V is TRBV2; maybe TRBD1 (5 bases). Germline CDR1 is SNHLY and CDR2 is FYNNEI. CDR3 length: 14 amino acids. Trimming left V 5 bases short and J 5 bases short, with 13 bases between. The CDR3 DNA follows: TGTGCCAGCAGTAACAGGTCTCCGGATCAGCCCCAGCATTTT. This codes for CASSNRSPDQPQHF.

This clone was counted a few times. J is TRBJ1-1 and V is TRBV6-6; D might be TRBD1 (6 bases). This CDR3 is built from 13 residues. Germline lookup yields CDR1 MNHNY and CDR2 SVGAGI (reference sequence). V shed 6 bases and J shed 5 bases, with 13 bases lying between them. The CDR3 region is CASRQGRLTEAFF. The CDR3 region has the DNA TGTGCCAGCAGACAGGGCAGACTTACTGAAGCTTTCTTT.

The CDR3 region is CASSVARGETNYGYTF. The CDR3 region has the DNA TGTGCCAGCAGCGTGGCCAGGGGGGAGACTAACTATGGCTACACCTTC. V gene TRBV5-4 combines with J gene TRBJ1-2, with 7 bases aligning to TRBD1. CDR1 and CDR2 (germline): SGHNT, YYREEE (reference sequence). With 4 bases clipped from V and 0 bases from J, the junction kept 9 bases outside the gene matches. CDR3 length equals 16 residues.

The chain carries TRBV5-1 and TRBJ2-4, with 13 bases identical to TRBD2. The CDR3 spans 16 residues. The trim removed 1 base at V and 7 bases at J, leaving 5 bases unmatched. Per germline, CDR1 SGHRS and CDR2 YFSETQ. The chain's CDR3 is CASSLRTSGGSNIQYF. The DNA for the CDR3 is TGCGCCAGCAGCTTGAGGACTAGCGGGGGTTCGAACATTCAGTACTTC.

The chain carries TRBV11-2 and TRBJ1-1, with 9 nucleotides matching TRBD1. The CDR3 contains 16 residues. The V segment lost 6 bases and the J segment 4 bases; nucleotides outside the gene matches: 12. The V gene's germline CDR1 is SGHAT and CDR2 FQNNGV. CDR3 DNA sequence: TGTGCCAGCAGAAAAACAGGGGGCATAAGGGGCACTGAAGCTTTCTTT. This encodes CASRKTGGIRGTEAFF.

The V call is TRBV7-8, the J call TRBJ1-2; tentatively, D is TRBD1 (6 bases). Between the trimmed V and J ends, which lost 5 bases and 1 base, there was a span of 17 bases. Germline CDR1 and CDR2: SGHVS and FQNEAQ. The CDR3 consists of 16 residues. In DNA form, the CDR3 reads TGTGCCAGCAGCCCAAGAATACCCAGGGGTAACTATGGCTACACCTTC. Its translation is CASSPRIPRGNYGYTF.

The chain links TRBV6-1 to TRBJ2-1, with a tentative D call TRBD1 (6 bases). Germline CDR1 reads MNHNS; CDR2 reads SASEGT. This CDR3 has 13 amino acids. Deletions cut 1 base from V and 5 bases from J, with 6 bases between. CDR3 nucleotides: TGTGCCAGCAGTGAAGGGGGGCACAATGAGCAGTTCTTC. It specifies CASSEGGHNEQFF.

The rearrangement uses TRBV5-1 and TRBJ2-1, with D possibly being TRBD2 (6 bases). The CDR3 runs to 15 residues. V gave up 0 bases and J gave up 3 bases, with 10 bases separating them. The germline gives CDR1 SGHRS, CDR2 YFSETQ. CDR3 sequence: CASSLDGTHYNEQFF. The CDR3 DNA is TGCGCCAGCAGCTTGGACGGGACTCACTACAATGAGCAGTTCTTC.

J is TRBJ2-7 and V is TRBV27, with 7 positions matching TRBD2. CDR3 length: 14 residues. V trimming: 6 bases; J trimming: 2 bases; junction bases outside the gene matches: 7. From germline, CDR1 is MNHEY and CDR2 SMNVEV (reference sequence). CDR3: CASRSGGTPYEQYF. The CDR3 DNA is TGTGCCAGCAGGTCGGGAGGAACTCCCTACGAGCAGTACTTC.

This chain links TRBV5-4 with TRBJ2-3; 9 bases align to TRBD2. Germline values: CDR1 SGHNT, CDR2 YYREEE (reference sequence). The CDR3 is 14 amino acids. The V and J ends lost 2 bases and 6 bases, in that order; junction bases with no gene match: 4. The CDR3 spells CASSFPAGGDTQYF. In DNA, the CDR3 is TGTGCCAGCAGCTTTCCGGCGGGGGGGGATACGCAGTATTTT.

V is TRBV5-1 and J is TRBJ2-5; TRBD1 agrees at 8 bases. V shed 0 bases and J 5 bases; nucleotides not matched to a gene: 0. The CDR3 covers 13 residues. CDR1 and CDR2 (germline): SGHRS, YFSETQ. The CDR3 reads CASSLGQGETQYF. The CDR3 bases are TGCGCCAGCAGCTTGGGACAGGGGGAGACCCAGTACTTC.

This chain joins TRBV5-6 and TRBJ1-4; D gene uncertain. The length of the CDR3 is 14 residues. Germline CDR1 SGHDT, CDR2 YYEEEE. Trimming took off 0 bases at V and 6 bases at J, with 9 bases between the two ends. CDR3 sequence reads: CASSLDRVDEKLFF. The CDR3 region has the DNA TGTGCCAGCAGCTTGGATCGGGTGGATGAAAAACTGTTTTTT.

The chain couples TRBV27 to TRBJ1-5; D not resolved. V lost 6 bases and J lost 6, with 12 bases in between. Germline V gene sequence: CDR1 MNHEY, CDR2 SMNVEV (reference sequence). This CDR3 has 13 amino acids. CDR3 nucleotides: TGTGCCAGCAGCCTCGCGTCGGGTCAGCCCCAGCATTTT. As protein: CASSLASGQPQHF.

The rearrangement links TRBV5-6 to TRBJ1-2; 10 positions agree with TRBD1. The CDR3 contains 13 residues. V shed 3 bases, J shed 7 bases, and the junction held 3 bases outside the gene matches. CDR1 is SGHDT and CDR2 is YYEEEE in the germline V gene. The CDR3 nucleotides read TGTGCCAGCAGCTGGGACAGGGGTTCTGGCTACACCTTC. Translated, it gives CASSWDRGSGYTF.

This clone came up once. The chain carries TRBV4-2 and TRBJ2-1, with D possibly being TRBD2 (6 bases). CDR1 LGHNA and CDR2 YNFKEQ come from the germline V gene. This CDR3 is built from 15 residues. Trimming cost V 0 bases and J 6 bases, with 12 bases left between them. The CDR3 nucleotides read TGTGCCAGCAGCCAAGAAGATAGCGGTACCAATGAGCAGTTCTTC. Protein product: CASSQEDSGTNEQFF.

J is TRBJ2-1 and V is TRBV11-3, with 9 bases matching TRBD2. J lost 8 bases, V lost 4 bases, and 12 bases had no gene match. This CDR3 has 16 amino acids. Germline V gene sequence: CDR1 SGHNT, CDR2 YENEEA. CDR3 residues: CASSSRGGLAGDEQFF. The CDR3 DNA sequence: TGTGCCAGCAGCTCCAGAGGGGGATTAGCGGGGGATGAGCAGTTCTTC.

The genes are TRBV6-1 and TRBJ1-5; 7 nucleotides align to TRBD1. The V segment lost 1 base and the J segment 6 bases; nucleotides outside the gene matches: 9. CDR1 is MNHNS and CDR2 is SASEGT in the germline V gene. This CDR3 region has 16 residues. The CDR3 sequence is CASSEVPGGEGQPQHF. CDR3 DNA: TGTGCCAGCAGTGAAGTGCCAGGGGGAGAGGGTCAGCCCCAGCATTTT.

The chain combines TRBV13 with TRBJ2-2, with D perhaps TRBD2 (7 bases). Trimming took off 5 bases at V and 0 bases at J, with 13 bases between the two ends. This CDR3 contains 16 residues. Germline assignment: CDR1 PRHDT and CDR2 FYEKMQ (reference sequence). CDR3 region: CASSEGGSSNTGELFF. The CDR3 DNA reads TGTGCCAGCAGCGAGGGGGGGTCCTCGAACACCGGGGAGCTGTTTTTT.

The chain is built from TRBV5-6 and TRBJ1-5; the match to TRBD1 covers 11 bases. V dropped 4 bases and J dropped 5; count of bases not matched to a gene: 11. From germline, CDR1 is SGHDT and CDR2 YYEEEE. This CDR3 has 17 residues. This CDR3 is CASSAGGTGGFDQPQHF. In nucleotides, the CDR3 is TGTGCCAGCAGCGCGGGGGGGACAGGGGGATTTGATCAGCCCCAGCATTTT.

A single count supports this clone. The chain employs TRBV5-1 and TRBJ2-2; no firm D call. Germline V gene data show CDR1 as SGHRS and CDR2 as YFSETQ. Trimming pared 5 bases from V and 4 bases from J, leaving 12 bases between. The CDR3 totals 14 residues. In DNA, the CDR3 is TGCGCCAGCAGTGAACAGATCCTCACCGGGGAGCTGTTTTTT. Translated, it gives CASSEQILTGELFF.